This TCR beta chain is drawn from a study of T cell clonotyping in hematopoietic cell transplantation. Germline V gives CDR1 SGHDN, CDR2 FVKESK. The CDR3 is 15 residues long. V dropped 1 base and J dropped 2 bases, with 11 bases sitting between them. The time point is: recipient sample about 28 days before transplant, after cytoreduction. TCRdb's table, derived via immunoSEQ multiplex PCR, lists solely in-frame clones and lacks some. The sample contains approximately 44,000 clones, 75% to 90% of which appear only once. The rearrangement uses TRBV14 and TRBJ1-1; D is possibly TRBD1 (6 bases). The receptor comes from a man in his 60s with acute myeloid leukemia. Some clones in this sample may be carry-over from other donors' samples. The sample in question was peripheral blood mononuclear cells, obtained before stem cell transplant. The DNA for the CDR3 is TGTGCCAGCAGCCAAGGTCCCAGGGGAAACACTGAAGCTTTCTTT. Amino acids: CASSQGPRGNTEAFF.